A single sample gave rise to the 27 T cell receptor beta chains below, sequenced in a study of Tregs in tolerant kidney transplant recipients. The table came from immunoSEQ multiplex PCR; TCRdb's copy has only in-frame clones and leaves some out. This sample has approximately 19,000 clones, with about two thirds found just once. These receptors' targets are unknown. Sequencing was done on a sample of Tregs from blood cultured with allogeneic cells. These receptors originate from a human donor in good health.

The chain carries TRBV7-9 and TRBJ2-1; 7 bases are a match to TRBD2. The CDR3 totals 15 residues. Germline CDR1 is SEHNR and CDR2 is FQNEAQ (reference sequence). Trimming cost V 3 bases and J 4 bases; bases outside gene matches: 6. The CDR3 nucleotides read TGTGCCAGCAGCTTCCCGGGACTACCGTACAATGAGCAGTTCTTC. This gives the protein CASSFPGLPYNEQFF. Full variable domain (rest looked up from reference TRBV7-9 and TRBJ2-1): DTGVSQNPRHKITKRGQNVTFRCDPISEHNRLYWYRQTLGQGPEFLTYFQNEAQLEKSRLLSDRFSAERPKGSFSTLEIQRTEQGDSAMYLCASSFPGLPYNEQFFGPGTRLTVL.

This chain joins TRBV7-3 and TRBJ1-6; weak D call: TRBD1 (5 bases). CDR1 is SGHTA, CDR2 FQGTGA, per germline. The CDR3 contains 14 residues. Trimming left V 3 bases short and J 6 bases short, with 9 bases between. In DNA form, the CDR3 reads TGTGCCAGCAGCTTCGGGGGTTCTAATTCACCCCTCCACTTT. This translates into CASSFGGSNSPLHF.

The chain links TRBV2 to TRBJ2-7, with D perhaps TRBD2 (6 bases). Germline loops: CDR1 SNHLY, CDR2 FYNNEI. This CDR3 is built from 15 residues. Trimming took 1 base from V and 3 from J, leaving 13 bases between them. The CDR3 sequence is CASSEGRVRDYEQYF. The CDR3 region has the DNA TGTGCCAGCAGTGAAGGGAGGGTACGAGACTACGAGCAGTACTTC.

This chain links TRBV7-3 with TRBJ2-3; 8 bases line up with TRBD2. V gave up 5 bases and J gave up 3 bases; unmatched junction bases: 13. Germline V lookup: CDR1 SGHTA, CDR2 FQGTGA. The CDR3 spans 17 residues. The CDR3 region has the DNA TGTGCCAGCAGCCCTCCCGGGCTAGCGGGCGGAACAGATACGCAGTATTTT. Protein sequence: CASSPPGLAGGTDTQYF.

This clone came up a few times. V gene TRBV19 combines with J gene TRBJ1-2, with 9 bases identical to TRBD1. Germline V gives CDR1 LNHDA, CDR2 SQIVND (reference sequence). This CDR3 comprises 15 residues. V shed 1 base, J shed 3 bases, and the junction held 3 bases outside the gene matches. The CDR3 protein is CASSIVGTGYYGYTF. The CDR3 DNA sequence: TGTGCCAGTAGTATAGTGGGGACAGGGTACTATGGCTACACCTTC.

The rearrangement joins TRBV6-5 to TRBJ2-3; 10 nucleotides line up with TRBD2. Germline-derived CDR1 and CDR2 are MNHEY and SVGAGI. CDR3 length: 14 residues. Trimming at V came to 5 bases and at J to 5 bases, leaving 4 bases not matched to a gene. The CDR3 sequence is CASSRAGGGDTQYF. CDR3 coding DNA: TGTGCCAGCAGTCGAGCGGGGGGGGGAGATACGCAGTATTTT.

This chain connects TRBV20-1 to TRBJ2-1, with D perhaps matching TRBD2 (6 bases). Looked up from germline, CDR1 is DFQATT and CDR2 is SNEGSKA (reference sequence). This CDR3 is 11 amino acids long. V was shortened by 6 bases and J by 9 bases, with 12 bases between the two germline ends. The CDR3 here is CSAKEGREQFF. The CDR3 DNA reads as TGCAGTGCAAAGGAGGGCCGTGAGCAGTTCTTC.

The V gene is TRBV27, the J gene TRBJ2-5; 9 bases are shared with TRBD1. Germline values: CDR1 MNHEY, CDR2 SMNVEV (reference sequence). The CDR3 runs to 15 residues. The J segment lost 3 bases and the V segment lost 4 bases, leaving 6 bases of the junction unmatched. The DNA of the CDR3 is TGTGCCAGCAGTTGGATCAGGACAGGGGAAGAGACCCAGTACTTC. Translation: CASSWIRTGEETQYF.

This chain connects TRBV5-1 to TRBJ2-1, with 9 bases aligning to TRBD2. The CDR3 is 16 amino acids. V gave up 4 bases and J gave up 4 bases; unmatched junction bases: 9. CDR1 is SGHRS, CDR2 YFSETQ, per germline. For the CDR3, the DNA is TGCGCCAGCAGCGCCTTACTAGCGGGCCTTTACAATGAGCAGTTCTTC. Translation: CASSALLAGLYNEQFF.

The V and J genes are TRBV29-1 and TRBJ2-5, with a possible D match to TRBD2 (7 bases). The V end was cut by 6 bases, the J end by 5 bases, with 22 bases between. Germline CDR1 SQVTM, CDR2 ANQGSEA. The CDR3 contains 15 residues. The CDR3 protein is CSVRRGGGTLETQYF. The CDR3 region has the DNA TGCAGCGTCAGAAGGGGAGGGGGGACCCTGGAGACCCAGTACTTC.

This clone was detected once. The chain combines TRBV5-1 with TRBJ2-7, with D tentatively TRBD1 (6 bases). Looked up from germline, CDR1 is SGHRS and CDR2 is YFSETQ. The V gene lost 2 bases and the J gene lost 2 bases, with 8 bases spanning the gap. The CDR3 runs to 13 residues. The CDR3 is CASSFDRTYEQYF. The CDR3 DNA reads TGCGCCAGCAGCTTCGACAGGACCTACGAGCAGTACTTC.

This chain connects TRBV7-9 to TRBJ2-5; no definite D call. The CDR3 spans 11 residues. Germline loops: CDR1 SEHNR, CDR2 FQNEAQ (reference sequence). V dropped 5 bases and J dropped 5 bases, with 6 bases sitting between them. Here the CDR3 reads CASSLMETQYF. The CDR3 bases are TGTGCCAGCAGCCTTATGGAGACCCAGTACTTC.

This clone has only a few counts. This chain connects TRBV7-2 to TRBJ2-7; D gene uncertain. V was clipped by 5 bases and J by 0 bases, with 14 bases between them. Germline values: CDR1 SGHTA, CDR2 FQGNSA. The CDR3 consists of 15 residues. CDR3 DNA sequence: TGTGCCAGCAGCGTCTCCGTGGGCCGCTCCTACGAGCAGTACTTC. Its translation is CASSVSVGRSYEQYF.

This rearrangement joins TRBV5-1 to TRBJ2-4; D perhaps matches TRBD1 (6 bases). The V gene lost 2 bases and the J gene lost 5 bases, with 8 bases spanning the gap. CDR3 length: 13 amino acids. Germline values: CDR1 SGHRS, CDR2 YFSETQ. In nucleotides, the CDR3 is TGCGCCAGCAGCTTACCAGGGGAAAACATTCAGTACTTC. Its translation is CASSLPGENIQYF.

The J gene is TRBJ2-7, the V gene TRBV7-2; D tentatively reads TRBD1 or TRBD2 (5 bases each). The CDR3 is 15 residues long. Trimming took off 2 bases at V and 2 bases at J, with 13 bases between the two ends. CDR1 is SGHTA, CDR2 FQGNSA, per germline. Here the CDR3 DNA reads TGTGCCAGCAGCTTAAAAGGGACGGGACCCTACGAGCAGTACTTC. Its translation: CASSLKGTGPYEQYF.

The chain has TRBV19 and TRBJ1-5, with 7 bases fitting TRBD1. This CDR3 comprises 15 residues. With 3 bases clipped from V and 4 bases from J, the junction kept 6 bases outside the gene matches. The germline V gene has CDR1 LNHDA and CDR2 SQIVND (reference sequence). CDR3 in DNA: TGTGCCAGTAGTATCGCAGGGGGGGGAAATCAGCCCCAGCATTTT. Its protein product is CASSIAGGGNQPQHF.

V is TRBV5-1 and J is TRBJ2-3; tentative D call: TRBD2 (5 bases). V was pared by 4 bases and J by 1 base, with 10 bases between. This CDR3 region has 14 residues. The germline CDR1 and CDR2 sequences are SGHRS and YFSETQ. CDR3 DNA: TGCGCCAGCAGCCTTCGGGGAGGCACAGATACGCAGTATTTT. Translating gives CASSLRGGTDTQYF.

CDR3 in amino acids: CASSLSGRGLGTDQYF. Here the CDR3 DNA reads TGTGCCAGCAGCTTAAGCGGGAGGGGTTTAGGGACGGACCAGTACTTC. This chain joins TRBV11-2 and TRBJ2-5, with TRBD2 matching over 10 bases. Trimming removed 2 bases from V and 10 bases from J; junction bases left unmatched: 13. The germline gives CDR1 SGHAT, CDR2 FQNNGV. This CDR3 has 16 amino acids.

This chain joins TRBV5-4 and TRBJ2-1; D gene unclear. The germline gives CDR1 SGHNT, CDR2 YYREEE (reference sequence). This CDR3 has 15 amino acids. Trimming took off 4 bases at V and 8 bases at J, with 19 bases between the two ends. The CDR3 loop is CASSVGRPLDDEQFF. CDR3 sequence (DNA): TGTGCCAGCAGCGTTGGTAGGCCCCTGGATGATGAGCAGTTCTTC. The entire variable domain, with the rest obtained from reference TRBV5-4 and TRBJ2-1, is as follows: ETGVTQSPTHLIKTRGQQVTLRCSSQSGHNTVSWYQQALGQGPQFIFQYYREEENGRGNFPPRFSGLQFPNYSSELNVNALELDDSALYLCASSVGRPLDDEQFFGPGTRLTVL.

This clone was counted between two and nine times. CDR3 in DNA: TGTGCCAGCAGTTACTCCGGACTAATGAGGGGGGAGACCCAGTACTTC. It specifies CASSYSGLMRGETQYF. The chain uses TRBV6-5 and TRBJ2-5; D may be TRBD1 or TRBD2 (6 bases each). The CDR3 has 16 residues. From germline, CDR1 is MNHEY and CDR2 SVGAGI. V lost 0 bases and J lost 5, with 16 bases in between.

This rearrangement joins TRBV6-1 to TRBJ2-7; a weak D match, TRBD2 (5 bases). The CDR3 consists of 12 residues. Germline CDR1 MNHNS, CDR2 SASEGT. The V and J ends lost 7 bases and 0 bases respectively, with 7 bases between them. CDR3 in DNA: TGTGCCAGCAACCGGGGCTCCTACGAGCAGTACTTC. Translating gives CASNRGSYEQYF.

This clone was detected a few times. This chain links TRBV4-2 with TRBJ2-3, with D perhaps assigned TRBD1 or TRBD2 (6 bases each). V lost 4 bases to trimming and J lost 0 bases, with 11 bases between them. From germline, CDR1 is LGHNA and CDR2 YNFKEQ. This CDR3 is 15 amino acids long. CDR3 coding DNA: TGTGCCAGCAGCCGACTAGGGGGGAGCACAGATACGCAGTATTTT. Amino acid sequence: CASSRLGGSTDTQYF.

The chain links TRBV11-2 to TRBJ1-1; D remains unclear. CDR3 length: 14 residues. The V end was cut by 4 bases, the J end by 4 bases, with 13 bases between. In germline, CDR1 is SGHAT, CDR2 FQNNGV. CDR3 amino acids: CASSSYSRVTEAFF. CDR3 DNA sequence: TGTGCCAGCAGCTCTTACTCTAGGGTCACTGAAGCTTTCTTT.

This clone was detected once. The chain recombines TRBV18 with TRBJ2-7, with D unclear. This CDR3 has 14 residues. Trimming took off 3 bases at V and 0 bases at J, with 9 bases between the two ends. Germline V gene data show CDR1 as KGHSH and CDR2 as LQKENI. CDR3 amino acids: CASSPRSSSYEQYF. The CDR3 coding sequence is TGTGCCAGCTCACCGAGATCAAGCTCCTACGAGCAGTACTTC.

This chain links TRBV10-1 with TRBJ2-1, with D possibly TRBD1 on 6 matching bases. The V end lost 2 bases, the J end lost 6 bases, and 14 bases lay between the germline ends. CDR3 length: 15 amino acids. Germline V lookup: CDR1 WNHNN, CDR2 SYGVQD (reference sequence). The CDR3 protein is CASSEGGYPSNEQFF. For the CDR3, the DNA is TGCGCCAGCAGTGAGGGGGGCTACCCTTCCAATGAGCAGTTCTTC.

The chain links TRBV11-2 to TRBJ2-2, with 10 bases matching TRBD2. The germline V gene encodes CDR1 SGHAT and CDR2 FQNNGV. The CDR3 is made up of 17 amino acids. V lost 3 bases to trimming and J lost 2 bases; unmatched junction nucleotides: 6. CDR3 in amino acids: CASSFASGGINTGELFF. The CDR3 coding sequence is TGTGCCAGCAGCTTTGCTAGCGGGGGAATAAACACCGGGGAGCTGTTTTTT.

The V call is TRBV7-9, the J call TRBJ1-2; D call uncertain. The CDR3 runs 13 residues. Trimming pared 5 bases from V and 2 bases from J, leaving 9 bases between. Looked up from germline, CDR1 is SEHNR and CDR2 is FQNEAQ (reference sequence). The CDR3 reads CASSPTVNYGYTF. CDR3 sequence (DNA): TGTGCCAGCAGCCCTACAGTGAACTATGGCTACACCTTC.